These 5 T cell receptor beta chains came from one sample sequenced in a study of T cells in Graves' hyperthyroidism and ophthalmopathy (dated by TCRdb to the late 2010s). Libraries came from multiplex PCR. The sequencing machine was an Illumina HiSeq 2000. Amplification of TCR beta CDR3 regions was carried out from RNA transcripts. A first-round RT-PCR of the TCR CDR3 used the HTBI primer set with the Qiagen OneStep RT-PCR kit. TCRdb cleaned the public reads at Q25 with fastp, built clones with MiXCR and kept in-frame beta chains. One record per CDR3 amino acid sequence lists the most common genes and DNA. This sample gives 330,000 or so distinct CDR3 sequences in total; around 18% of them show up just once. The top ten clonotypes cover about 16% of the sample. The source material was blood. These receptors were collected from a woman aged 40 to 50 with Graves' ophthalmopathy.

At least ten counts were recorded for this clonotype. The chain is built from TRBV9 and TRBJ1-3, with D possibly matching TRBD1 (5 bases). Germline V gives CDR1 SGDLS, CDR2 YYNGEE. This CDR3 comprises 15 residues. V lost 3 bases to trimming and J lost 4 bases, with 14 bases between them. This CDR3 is CASSESGRSGNTIYF. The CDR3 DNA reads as TGTGCCAGCAGCGAATCAGGGAGGAGCGGAAACACCATATATTTT.

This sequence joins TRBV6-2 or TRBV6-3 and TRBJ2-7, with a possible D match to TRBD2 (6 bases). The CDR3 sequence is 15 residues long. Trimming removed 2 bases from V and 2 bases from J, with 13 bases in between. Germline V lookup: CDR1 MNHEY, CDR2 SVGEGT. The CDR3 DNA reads TGTGCCAGCAGTTACGCGGGGACTGCAACCTACGAGCAGTACTTC. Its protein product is CASSYAGTATYEQYF.

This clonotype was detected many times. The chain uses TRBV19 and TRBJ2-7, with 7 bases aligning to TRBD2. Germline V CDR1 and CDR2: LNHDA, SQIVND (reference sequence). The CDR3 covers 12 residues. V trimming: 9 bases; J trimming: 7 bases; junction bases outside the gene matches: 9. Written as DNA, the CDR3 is TGTGCCAGCGAGGGACTAAATTATGAGCAGTACTTC. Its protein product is CASEGLNYEQYF.

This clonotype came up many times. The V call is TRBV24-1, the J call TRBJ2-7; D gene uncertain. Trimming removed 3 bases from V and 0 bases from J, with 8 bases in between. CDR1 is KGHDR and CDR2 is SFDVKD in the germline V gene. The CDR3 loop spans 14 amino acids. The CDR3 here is CATSDNRGSYEQYF. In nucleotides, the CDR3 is TGTGCCACCAGTGATAACAGAGGCTCCTACGAGCAGTACTTC.

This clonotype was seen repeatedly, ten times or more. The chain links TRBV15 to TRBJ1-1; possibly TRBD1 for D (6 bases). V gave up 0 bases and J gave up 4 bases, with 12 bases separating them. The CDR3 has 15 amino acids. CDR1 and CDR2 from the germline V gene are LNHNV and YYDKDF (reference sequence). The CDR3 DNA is TGTGCCACCAGCAGAGATCGGCAGGGGACCACTGAAGCTTTCTTT. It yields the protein CATSRDRQGTTEAFF.